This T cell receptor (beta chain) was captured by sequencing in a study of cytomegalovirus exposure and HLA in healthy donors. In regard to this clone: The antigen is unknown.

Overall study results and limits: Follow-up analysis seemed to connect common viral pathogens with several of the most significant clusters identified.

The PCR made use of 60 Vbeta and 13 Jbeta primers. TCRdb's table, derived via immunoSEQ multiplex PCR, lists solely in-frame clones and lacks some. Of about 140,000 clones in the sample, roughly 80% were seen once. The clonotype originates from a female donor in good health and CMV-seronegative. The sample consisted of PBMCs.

CDR3 in DNA: TGTGCCAGCAGCACGGGACAGCTTAATCAGCCCCAGCATTTT. It is translated as CASSTGQLNQPQHF. The rearrangement joins TRBV27 to TRBJ1-5; 7 nucleotides align to TRBD1. Germline CDR1 is MNHEY and CDR2 is SMNVEV (reference sequence). J lost 4 bases, V lost 6 bases, and 6 bases had no gene match. The CDR3 totals 14 residues.